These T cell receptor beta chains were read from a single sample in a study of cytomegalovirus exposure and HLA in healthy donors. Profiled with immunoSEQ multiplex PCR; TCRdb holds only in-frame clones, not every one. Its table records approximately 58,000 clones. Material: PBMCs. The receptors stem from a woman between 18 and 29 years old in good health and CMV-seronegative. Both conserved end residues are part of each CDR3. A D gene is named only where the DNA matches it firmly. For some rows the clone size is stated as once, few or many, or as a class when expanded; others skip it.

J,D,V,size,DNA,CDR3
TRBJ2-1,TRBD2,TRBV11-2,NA,TGTGCCAGCAGGGCAACTAGCGGGAGGGGTGAGCAGTTCTTC,CASRATSGRGEQFF
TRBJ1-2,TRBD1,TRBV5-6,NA,TGTGCCAGCAGCTTCAGGGGGAGGAACGGCTACACCTTC,CASSFRGRNGYTF
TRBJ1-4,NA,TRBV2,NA,TGTGCCAGCAGTGAATCGGGAGTAACTAATGAAAAACTGTTTTTT,CASSESGVTNEKLFF
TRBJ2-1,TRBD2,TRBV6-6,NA,TGTGCCAGCAGTTACTCACGCGGGGGGGCCAATGAGCAGTTCTTC,CASSYSRGGANEQFF
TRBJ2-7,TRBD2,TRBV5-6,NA,TGTGCCAGCAGCTTGTACGGGGGGGCCAACTACGAGCAGTACTTC,CASSLYGGANYEQYF
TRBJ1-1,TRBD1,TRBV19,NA,TGTGCCAGTAGACCAGGGGGCCAGGTCACTGAAGCTTTCTTT,CASRPGGQVTEAFF
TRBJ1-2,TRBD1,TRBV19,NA,TGTGCCAGTAGTCCCCTGACAGGGGCGAGGGATTACACCTTC,CASSPLTGARDYTF
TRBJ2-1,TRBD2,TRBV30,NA,TGTGCCTGGACTTCCAGGCGGGGGGGCTTCTACAATGAGCAGTTCTTC,CAWTSRRGGFYNEQFF
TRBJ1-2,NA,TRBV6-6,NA,TGTGCCAGCAGTCGACTACCGGGCCCCTGGCGGTATGGCTACACCTTC,CASSRLPGPWRYGYTF
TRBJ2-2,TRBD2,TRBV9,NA,TGTGCCAGCAGCCCTTGGGGCGGGGGGGACACCGGGGAGCTGTTTTTT,CASSPWGGGDTGELFF
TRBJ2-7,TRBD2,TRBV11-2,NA,TGTGCCAGCAGCCGGACTAGCGGCCTCTACGAGCAGTACTTC,CASSRTSGLYEQYF
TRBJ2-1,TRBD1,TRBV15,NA,TGTGCCACCAGCAGAGATCTGGCAGGGGGCAATGAGCAGTTCTTC,CATSRDLAGGNEQFF
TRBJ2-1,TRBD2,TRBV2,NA,TGTGCCAGCATCGGACTAGCGGGAGCCTACAATGAGCAGTTCTTC,CASIGLAGAYNEQFF
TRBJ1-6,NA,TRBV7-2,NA,TGTGCCAGCAGCTTCGGATGGGGAGTCAATTCACCCCTCCACTTT,CASSFGWGVNSPLHF
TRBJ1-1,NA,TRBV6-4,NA,TGTGCCAGCAGCCACAGGGAAGGAGCCACTGAAGCTTTCTTT,CASSHREGATEAFF
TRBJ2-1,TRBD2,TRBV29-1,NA,TGCAGCGTGGCCCTGGGACTAGCGGGGGAATACAATGAGCAGTTCTTC,CSVALGLAGEYNEQFF
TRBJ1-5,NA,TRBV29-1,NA,TGCAGCGTGGCTACAGGGCTTGGTCAGCCCCAGCATTTT,CSVATGLGQPQHF
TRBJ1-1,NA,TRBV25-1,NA,TGTGCCAGCAGTGGTGACCCGGGAGACACTGAAGCTTTCTTT,CASSGDPGDTEAFF
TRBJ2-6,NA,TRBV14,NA,TGTGCCAGCAGCCAAGGACTGATCTCTGGGGCCAACGTCCTGACTTTC,CASSQGLISGANVLTF
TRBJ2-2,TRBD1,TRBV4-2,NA,TGTGCCAGCAGCCTCGGACAGGGAACGAACACCGGGGAGCTGTTTTTT,CASSLGQGTNTGELFF
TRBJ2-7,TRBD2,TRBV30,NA,TGTGCCTGGAGTGCCGGACTAGCGGGATTTTGGGAGCAGTACTTC,CAWSAGLAGFWEQYF
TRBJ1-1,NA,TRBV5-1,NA,TGCGCCAGCAGCCCCCACGGGGGAGGGACTGAAGCTTTCTTT,CASSPHGGGTEAFF
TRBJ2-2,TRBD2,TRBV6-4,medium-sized,TGTGCCAGCAGTGACGGCGGGGGGGCCGGGGAGCTGTTTTTT,CASSDGGGAGELFF
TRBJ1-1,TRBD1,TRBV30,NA,TGTGCCTGGAGAACAGGGGCTGAAGCTTTCTTT,CAWRTGAEAFF
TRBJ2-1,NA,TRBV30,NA,TGTGCCTGGAGCGAGGGGGTCTACAATGAGCAGTTCTTC,CAWSEGVYNEQFF
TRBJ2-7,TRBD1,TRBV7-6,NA,TGTGCCAGCAGCGGGACAGTCGACGAGCAGTACTTC,CASSGTVDEQYF
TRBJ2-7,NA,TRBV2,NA,TGTGCCGTACACCCCATGACAGGGACTCGGGAGCAGTACTTC,CAVHPMTGTREQYF
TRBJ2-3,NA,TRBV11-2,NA,TGTGCCAGCAGCCGGGACTCTTGGGATACGCAGTATTTT,CASSRDSWDTQYF
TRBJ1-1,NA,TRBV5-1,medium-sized,TGCGCCAGCAGCTTGGACGTGGGCAACACTGAAGCTTTCTTT,CASSLDVGNTEAFF
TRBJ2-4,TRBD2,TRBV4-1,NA,TGCGCCAGCAGCCAAGGTCGCGGGGGGGCCAAAAACATTCAGTACTTC,CASSQGRGGAKNIQYF
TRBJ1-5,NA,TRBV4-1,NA,TGCGCCAGCAGCCAAGGGGAGGCGCGAAGGAGCAATCAGCCCCAGCATTTT,CASSQGEARRSNQPQHF
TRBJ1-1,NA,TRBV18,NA,TGTGCCAGCCGCGGGCCGGAGAACACTGAAGCTTTCTTT,CASRGPENTEAFF
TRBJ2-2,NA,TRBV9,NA,TGTGCCAGCAGCGTTGGGACAATGAACACCGGGGAGCTGTTTTTT,CASSVGTMNTGELFF
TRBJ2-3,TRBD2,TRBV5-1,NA,TGCGCCAGCAGCTTGGCTGTAGGACTAGCGGGAGATACGCAGTATTTT,CASSLAVGLAGDTQYF
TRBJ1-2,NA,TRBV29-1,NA,TGCAGCGACCTCATTGGAGGGGGCTACACCTTC,CSDLIGGGYTF
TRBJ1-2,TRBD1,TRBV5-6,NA,TGTGCCAGCAGCTTCATACCAGGGGGTCGTGGTGGCTACACCTTC,CASSFIPGGRGGYTF
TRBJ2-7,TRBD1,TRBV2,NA,TGTGCCAGCAGAACCGGGACAGGGGGTTACGAGCAGTACTTC,CASRTGTGGYEQYF
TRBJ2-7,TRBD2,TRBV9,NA,TGTGCCAGCAGCCCCAGACTAGCGGGAGGTTCCTACGAGCAGTACTTC,CASSPRLAGGSYEQYF
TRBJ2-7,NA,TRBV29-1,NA,TGCAGCGTTGTTGGGCACAGAAGCTCCTACGAGCAGTACTTC,CSVVGHRSSYEQYF
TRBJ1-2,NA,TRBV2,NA,TGTGCCAGCATGGGGGCAGGAACTAACTATGGCTACACCTTC,CASMGAGTNYGYTF
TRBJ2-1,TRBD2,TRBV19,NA,TGTGCCAGTAGTAAACAAATAGCGGGGGACAATGAGCAGTTCTTC,CASSKQIAGDNEQFF
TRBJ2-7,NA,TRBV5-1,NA,TGCGCCAGCAGCCCTGACAGGCACGAGCAGTACTTC,CASSPDRHEQYF
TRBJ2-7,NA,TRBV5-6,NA,TGTGCCAGCAGCTTGGGGCAATCCTCCTACGAGCAGTACTTC,CASSLGQSSYEQYF
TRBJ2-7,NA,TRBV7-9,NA,TGTGCCAGCAGCTTAGCGGGCGGGACAGATACCTACGAGCAGTACTTC,CASSLAGGTDTYEQYF
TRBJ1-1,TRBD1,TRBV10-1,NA,TGCGCCAGCACCGTAACAGGGGGCATCGAAGCTTTCTTT,CASTVTGGIEAFF
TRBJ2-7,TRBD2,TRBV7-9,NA,TGTGCCAGCAGCCTCCGGGCGGGGGACTACGAGCAGTACTTC,CASSLRAGDYEQYF
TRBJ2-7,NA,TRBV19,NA,TGTGCCAGTAGTATAGCCCCGTTGAGCGCCTACGAGCAGTACTTC,CASSIAPLSAYEQYF
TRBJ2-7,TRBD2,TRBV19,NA,TGTGCCAGTAGTCCCGGGACTACTCTATACGAGCAGTACTTC,CASSPGTTLYEQYF
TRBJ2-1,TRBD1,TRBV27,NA,TGTGCCAGCAGTCCGGGACAGGGGGGCGAGCAGTTCTTC,CASSPGQGGEQFF
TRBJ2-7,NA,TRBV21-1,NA,TGTGCCAGCAGCTCAAGGGGGGACAGGGCCTACGAGCAGTACTTC,CASSSRGDRAYEQYF
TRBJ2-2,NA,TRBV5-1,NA,TGCGCCAGCAGCCTCGACACACTGAACACCGGGGAGCTGTTTTTT,CASSLDTLNTGELFF
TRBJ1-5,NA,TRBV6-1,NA,TGTGCCAGCAGTGAAGCCTTGGCATCAAGCAATCAGCCCCAGCATTTT,CASSEALASSNQPQHF
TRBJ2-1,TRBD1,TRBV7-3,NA,TGTGCCAGCAGCCGGGACAGTGGTAAGAATGAGCAGTTCTTC,CASSRDSGKNEQFF
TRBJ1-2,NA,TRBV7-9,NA,TGTGCCAGCAGCCCTGGCGAGCAGGGCTCTAACTATGGCTACACCTTC,CASSPGEQGSNYGYTF
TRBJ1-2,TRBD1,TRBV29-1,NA,TGCAGCGCCGGGACAGACCGCTACACCTTC,CSAGTDRYTF
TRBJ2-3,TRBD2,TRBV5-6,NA,TGTGCCAGCAGCTGGGTTCGGCTAGCGGGAGTCGGGTCGACAGATACGCAGTATTTT,CASSWVRLAGVGSTDTQYF
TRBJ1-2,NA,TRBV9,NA,TGTGCCAGCACCCCCGACAGTAACTATGGCTACACCTTC,CASTPDSNYGYTF
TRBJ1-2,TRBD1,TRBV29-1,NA,TGCAGCGTTGAAACAGGGGACGGCTACACCTTC,CSVETGDGYTF